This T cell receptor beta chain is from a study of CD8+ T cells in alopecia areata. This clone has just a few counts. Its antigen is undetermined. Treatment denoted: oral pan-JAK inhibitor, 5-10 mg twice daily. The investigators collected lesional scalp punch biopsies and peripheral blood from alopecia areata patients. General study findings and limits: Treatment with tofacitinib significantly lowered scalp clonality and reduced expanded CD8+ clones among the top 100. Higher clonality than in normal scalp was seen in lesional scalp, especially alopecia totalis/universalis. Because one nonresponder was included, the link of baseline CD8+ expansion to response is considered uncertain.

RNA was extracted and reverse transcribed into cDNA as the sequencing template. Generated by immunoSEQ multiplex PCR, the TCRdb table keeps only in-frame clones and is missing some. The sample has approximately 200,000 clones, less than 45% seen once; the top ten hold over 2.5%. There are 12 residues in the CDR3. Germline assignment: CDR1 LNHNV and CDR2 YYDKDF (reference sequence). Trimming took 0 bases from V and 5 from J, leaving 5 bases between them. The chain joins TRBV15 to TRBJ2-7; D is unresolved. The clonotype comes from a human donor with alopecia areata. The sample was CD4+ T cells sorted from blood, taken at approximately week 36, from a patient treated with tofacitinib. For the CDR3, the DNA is TGTGCCACCAGCAGAGAGATGGACGAGCAGTACTTC. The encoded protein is CATSREMDEQYF.